This is a list of T cell receptor beta chains from one sample in a study of blood T cells in healthy people across ages. TCRdb processed the 5' RACE reads anew with MiXCR; each CDR3 protein has one entry. This repertoire shows around 670,000 distinct CDR3 sequences, approximately 30% found once; its top ten account for about 15%. The sample was blood. The source of these receptors is an elderly woman in good health. Both conserved end residues are part of each CDR3. D genes are given only for firm matches. Size values are once, few and many counts, or a class for expanded clones, and some rows have none.

clone size	D gene	V gene	J gene	CDR3 length	CDR3 DNA	CDR3 protein
NA	TRBD2	TRBV11-1	TRBJ2-3	21	TGTGCCAGCAGCTTATGGGGCCGGGCCGGGACTAGCGGGGGACGGACAGATACGCAGTATTTT	CASSLWGRAGTSGGRTDTQYF
many	TRBD2	TRBV9	TRBJ2-3	14	TGTGCCAGCAGCGTAGAAGCGGGGCTAGATACGCAGTATTTT	CASSVEAGLDTQYF
NA	NA	TRBV20-1	TRBJ2-3	11	TGTGAGGCGGGGGCGGCAGATACGCAGTATTTT	CEAGAADTQYF
many	NA	TRBV20-1	TRBJ2-7	15	TGCAGTGCTAGGGCTCCCGACAGGACCCCCTACGAGCAGTACTTC	CSARAPDRTPYEQYF
many	NA	TRBV20-1	TRBJ1-4	11	TGCAGTGCTAGAGGTGTTGAAAAACTGTTTTTT	CSARGVEKLFF
many	NA	TRBV12-3/TRBV12-4	TRBJ2-5	16	TGTGCCAGCATCTTCGGTTCATACAGGAACCAAGAGACCCAGTACTTC	CASIFGSYRNQETQYF
NA	TRBD2	TRBV27	TRBJ2-3	17	TGTGCCAGCAGTTTACCGAAACGGGGGGACCGAACAGATACGCAGTATTTT	CASSLPKRGDRTDTQYF
few	NA	TRBV6-2/TRBV6-3	TRBJ1-2	13	TGTGCCAGCAGTCCTCTTTCCGGGGGAGGCTACACCTTC	CASSPLSGGGYTF
NA	NA	TRBV14	TRBJ2-2	13	TGTGCCAGCAGCCTCGACTTGGATGGGGAGCGGTTTTTT	CASSLDLDGERFF
few	NA	TRBV21-1	TRBJ1-2	17	TGTGCCAGCAGCAAAGCGATTAGGTACGCGGCTCGTAGTGGCTACACCTTC	CASSKAIRYAARSGYTF
many	TRBD1	TRBV29-1	TRBJ2-5	14	TGCAGCGGGGTATCGGACAGGTCAGGAGAGACCCAGTACTTC	CSGVSDRSGETQYF
many	TRBD2	TRBV5-1	TRBJ2-1	20	TGCGCCAGCAGCTTGGGAGGTAGCGGGGGACCCCCCTCAAGGAACAATGAGCAGTTCTTC	CASSLGGSGGPPSRNNEQFF
many	TRBD1	TRBV3-1	TRBJ2-5	15	TGTGCCAGCAGCCAAGCAAACAGGGGGAGGGAGACCCAGTACTTC	CASSQANRGRETQYF
NA	NA	TRBV3-1	TRBJ2-7	16	TGTGCCAGCAGCCCCCGAAGGGGCCAACCCTACAATGAGCAGTACTTC	CASSPRRGQPYNEQYF
many	NA	TRBV2	TRBJ1-2	14	TGTGCCAGCAGTGAACATCCGGGGAAGTATGGCTACACCTTC	CASSEHPGKYGYTF
NA	TRBD1	TRBV28	TRBJ2-7	15	TGTGCCAGCAGCGACAGGGGCGGTTGGACCTACGAGCAGTACTTC	CASSDRGGWTYEQYF
many	NA	TRBV28	TRBJ1-5	12	TGTGCCAGCAGTCAGTTCAATCAGCCCCAGCATTTT	CASSQFNQPQHF
few	NA	TRBV20-1	TRBJ1-1	11	TGCAGTGCTGATCAGAGCACTGAAGCTTTCTTT	CSADQSTEAFF
many	NA	TRBV12-3/TRBV12-4	TRBJ2-1	12	TGTGCCAGCCAGTTGGCTTACAATGAGCAGTTCTTC	CASQLAYNEQFF
few	NA	TRBV12-3/TRBV12-4	TRBJ1-4	15	TGTGCCAGCAGTTTATACGGGGGCATTAATGAAAAACTGTTTTTT	CASSLYGGINEKLFF
NA	TRBD2	TRBV5-4	TRBJ2-3	15	TGTGCCAGCAGACCGAGCGGGGGGGCTGGAGATACGCAGTATTTT	CASRPSGGAGDTQYF
NA	NA	TRBV18	TRBJ2-1	13	TGTGCCAGCTCACCTGAAGTGAATCGAGAGCAGTTCTTC	CASSPEVNREQFF
many	NA	TRBV6-2/TRBV6-3	TRBJ2-1	16	TGTGCCAGCAGTTACCCCCGGGGCCCCCACAGGTATGAGCAGTTCTTC	CASSYPRGPHRYEQFF
many	TRBD2	TRBV5-1	TRBJ2-1	16	TGCGCCAGCAGCTTGGTCAGCGGGGGACCCTACAATGAGCAGTTCTTC	CASSLVSGGPYNEQFF
many	TRBD1	TRBV29-1	TRBJ2-5	13	TGCAGCGTTGAAACAGGGGGCGAAGAGACCCAGTACTTC	CSVETGGEETQYF
many	TRBD1	TRBV29-1	TRBJ2-7	14	TGCAGCGCCTCAACCCGGGACAGCTCCTACGAGCAGTACTTC	CSASTRDSSYEQYF